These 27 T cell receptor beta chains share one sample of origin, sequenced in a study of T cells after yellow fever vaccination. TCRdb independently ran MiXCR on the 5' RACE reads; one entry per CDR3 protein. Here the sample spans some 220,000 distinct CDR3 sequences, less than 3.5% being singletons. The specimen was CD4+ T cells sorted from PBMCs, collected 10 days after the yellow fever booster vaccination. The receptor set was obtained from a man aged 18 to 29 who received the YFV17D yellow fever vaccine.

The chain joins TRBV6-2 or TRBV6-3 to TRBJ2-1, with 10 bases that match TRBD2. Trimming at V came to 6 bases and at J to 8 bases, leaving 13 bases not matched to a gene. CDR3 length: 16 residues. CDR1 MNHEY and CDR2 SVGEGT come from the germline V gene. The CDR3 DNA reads TGTGCCAGCAGCGATCGTCGGACTAGCGGCGTGCATGAGCAGTTCTTC. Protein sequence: CASSDRRTSGVHEQFF.

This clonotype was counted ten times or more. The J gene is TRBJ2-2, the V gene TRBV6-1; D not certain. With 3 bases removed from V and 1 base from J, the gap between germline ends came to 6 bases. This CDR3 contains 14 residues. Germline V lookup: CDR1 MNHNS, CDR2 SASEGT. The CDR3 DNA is TGTGCCAGCAGTGATGGCGGGAACACCGGGGAGCTGTTTTTT. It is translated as CASSDGGNTGELFF.

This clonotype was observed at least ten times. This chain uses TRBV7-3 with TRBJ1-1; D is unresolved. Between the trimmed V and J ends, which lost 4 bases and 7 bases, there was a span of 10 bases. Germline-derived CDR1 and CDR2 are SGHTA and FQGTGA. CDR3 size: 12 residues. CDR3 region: CASSSPPGEAFF. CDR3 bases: TGTGCCAGCAGCTCACCCCCAGGTGAAGCTTTCTTT.

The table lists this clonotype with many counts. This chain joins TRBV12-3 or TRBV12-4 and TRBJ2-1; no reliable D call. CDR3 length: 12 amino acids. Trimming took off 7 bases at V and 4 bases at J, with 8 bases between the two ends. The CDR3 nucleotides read TGTGCCAGCATGGCAGAATACAATGAGCAGTTCTTC. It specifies CASMAEYNEQFF.

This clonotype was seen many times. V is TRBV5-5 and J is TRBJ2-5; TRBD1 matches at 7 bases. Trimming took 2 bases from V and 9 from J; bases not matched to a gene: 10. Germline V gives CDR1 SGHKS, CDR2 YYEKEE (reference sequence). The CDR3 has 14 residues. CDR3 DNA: TGTGCCAGCAGCTTCCCGGGACAGCTTAGGGCCCAGTACTTC. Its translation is CASSFPGQLRAQYF. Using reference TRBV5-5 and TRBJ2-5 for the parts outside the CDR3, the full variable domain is DAGVTQSPTHLIKTRGQQVTLRCSPISGHKSVSWYQQVLGQGPQFIFQYYEKEERGRGNFPDRFSARQFPNYSSELNVNALLLGDSALYLCASSFPGQLRAQYFGPGTRLLVL.

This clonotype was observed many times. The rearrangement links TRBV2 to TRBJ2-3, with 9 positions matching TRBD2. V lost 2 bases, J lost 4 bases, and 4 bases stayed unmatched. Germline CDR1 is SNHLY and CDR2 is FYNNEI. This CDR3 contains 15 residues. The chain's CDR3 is CASSERGGAADTQYF. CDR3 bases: TGTGCCAGCAGTGAACGCGGGGGGGCCGCAGATACGCAGTATTTT.

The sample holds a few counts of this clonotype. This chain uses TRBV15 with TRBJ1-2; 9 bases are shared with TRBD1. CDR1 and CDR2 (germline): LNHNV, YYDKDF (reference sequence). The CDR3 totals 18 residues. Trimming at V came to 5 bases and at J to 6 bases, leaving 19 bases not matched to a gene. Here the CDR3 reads CATSGPGQGATTLNGYTF. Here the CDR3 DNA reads TGTGCCACCAGCGGACCGGGACAGGGTGCAACGACCCTGAATGGCTACACCTTC. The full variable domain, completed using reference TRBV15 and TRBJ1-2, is DAMVIQNPRYQVTQFGKPVTLSCSQTLNHNVMYWYQQKSSQAPKLLFHYYDKDFNNEADTPDNFQSRRPNTSFCFLDIRSPGLGDTAMYLCATSGPGQGATTLNGYTFGSGTRLTVV.

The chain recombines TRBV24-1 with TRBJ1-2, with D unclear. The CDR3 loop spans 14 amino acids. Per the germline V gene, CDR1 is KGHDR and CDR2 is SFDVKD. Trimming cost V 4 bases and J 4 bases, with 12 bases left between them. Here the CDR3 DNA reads TGTGCCACCAGTGACAATGGGTTCCGCTATGGCTACACCTTC. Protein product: CATSDNGFRYGYTF.

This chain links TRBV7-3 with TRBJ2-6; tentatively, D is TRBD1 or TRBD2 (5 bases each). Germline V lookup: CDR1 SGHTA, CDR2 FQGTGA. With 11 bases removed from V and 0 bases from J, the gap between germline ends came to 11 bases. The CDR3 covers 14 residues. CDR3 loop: CASGAGSGANVLTF. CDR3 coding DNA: TGTGCCTCCGGGGCGGGCTCTGGGGCCAACGTCCTGACTTTC.

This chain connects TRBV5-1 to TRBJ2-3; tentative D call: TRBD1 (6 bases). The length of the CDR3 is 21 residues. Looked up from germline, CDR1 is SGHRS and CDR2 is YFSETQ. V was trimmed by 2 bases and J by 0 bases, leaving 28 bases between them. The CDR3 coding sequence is TGCGCCAGCAGCTTTCTGGCCTCCTACTGGGATGGGGGCGAGAGCACAGATACGCAGTATTTT. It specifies CASSFLASYWDGGESTDTQYF. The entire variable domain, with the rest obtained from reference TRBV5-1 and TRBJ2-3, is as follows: KAGVTQTPRYLIKTRGQQVTLSCSPISGHRSVSWYQQTPGQGLQFLFEYFSETQRNKGNFPGRFSGRQFSNSRSEMNVSTLELGDSALYLCASSFLASYWDGGESTDTQYFGPGTRLTVL.

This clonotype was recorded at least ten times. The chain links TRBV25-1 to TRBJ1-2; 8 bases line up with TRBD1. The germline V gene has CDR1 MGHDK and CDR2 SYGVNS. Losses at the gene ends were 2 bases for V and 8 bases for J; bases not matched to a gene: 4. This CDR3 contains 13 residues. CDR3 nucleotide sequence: TGTGCCAGCAGTGAACAGGGGGCGCCCGGCTACACCTTC. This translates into CASSEQGAPGYTF.

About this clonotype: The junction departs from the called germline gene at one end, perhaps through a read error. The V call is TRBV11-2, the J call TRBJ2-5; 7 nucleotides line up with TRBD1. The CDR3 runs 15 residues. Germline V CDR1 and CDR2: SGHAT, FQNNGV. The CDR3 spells CATDALGTAQETLYF. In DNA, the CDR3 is TGTGCCACCGACGCCCTCGGGACAGCACAAGAGACCCTGTACTTC.

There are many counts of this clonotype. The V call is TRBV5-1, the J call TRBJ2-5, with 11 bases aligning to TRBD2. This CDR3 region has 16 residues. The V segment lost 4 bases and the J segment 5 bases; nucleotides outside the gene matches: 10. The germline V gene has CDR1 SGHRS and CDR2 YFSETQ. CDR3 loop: CASSPSGGLTQETQYF. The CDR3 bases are TGCGCCAGCAGCCCTAGCGGGGGGCTCACTCAGGAGACCCAGTACTTC.

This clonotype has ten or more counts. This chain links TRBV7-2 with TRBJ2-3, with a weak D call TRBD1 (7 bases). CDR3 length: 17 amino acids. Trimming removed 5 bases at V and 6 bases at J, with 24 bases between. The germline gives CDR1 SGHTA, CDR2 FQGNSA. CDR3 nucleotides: TGTGCCAGCAGCCGACAAAAGGGCAGGGGGGCTAGGGATACGCAGTATTTT. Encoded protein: CASSRQKGRGARDTQYF.

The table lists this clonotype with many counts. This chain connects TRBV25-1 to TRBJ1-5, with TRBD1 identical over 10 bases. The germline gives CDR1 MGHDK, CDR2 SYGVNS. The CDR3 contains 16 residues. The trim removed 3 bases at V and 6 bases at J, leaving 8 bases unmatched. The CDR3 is CASSEGGQGISQPQHF. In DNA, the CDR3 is TGTGCCAGCAGTGAGGGGGGACAGGGGATTAGTCAGCCCCAGCATTTT.

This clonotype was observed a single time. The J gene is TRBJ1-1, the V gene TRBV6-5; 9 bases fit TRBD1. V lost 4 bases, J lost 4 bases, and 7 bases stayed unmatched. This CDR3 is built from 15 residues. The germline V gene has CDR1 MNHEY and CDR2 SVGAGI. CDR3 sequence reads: CASSSRVTGGTEAFF. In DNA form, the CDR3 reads TGTGCCAGCAGTTCCCGGGTGACAGGGGGCACTGAAGCTTTCTTT.

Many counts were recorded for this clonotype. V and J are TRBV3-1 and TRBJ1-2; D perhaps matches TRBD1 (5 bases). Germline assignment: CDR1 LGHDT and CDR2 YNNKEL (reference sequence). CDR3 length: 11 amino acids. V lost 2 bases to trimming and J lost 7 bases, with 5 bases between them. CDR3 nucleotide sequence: TGTGCCAGCAGCCAAAGGGGTGGCTACACCTTC. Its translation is CASSQRGGYTF.

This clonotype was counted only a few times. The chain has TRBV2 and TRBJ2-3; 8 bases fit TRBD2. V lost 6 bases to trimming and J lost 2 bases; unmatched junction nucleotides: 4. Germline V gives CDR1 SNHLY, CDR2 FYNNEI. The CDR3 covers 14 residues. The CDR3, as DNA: TGTGCCAGCAGGGGGGGACTAGACACAGATACGCAGTATTTT. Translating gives CASRGGLDTDTQYF. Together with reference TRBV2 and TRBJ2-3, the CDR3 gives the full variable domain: EPEVTQTPSHQVTQMGQEVILRCVPISNHLYFYWYRQILGQKVEFLVSFYNNEISEKSEIFDDQFSVERPDGSNFTLKIRSTKLEDSAMYFCASRGGLDTDTQYFGPGTRLTVL.

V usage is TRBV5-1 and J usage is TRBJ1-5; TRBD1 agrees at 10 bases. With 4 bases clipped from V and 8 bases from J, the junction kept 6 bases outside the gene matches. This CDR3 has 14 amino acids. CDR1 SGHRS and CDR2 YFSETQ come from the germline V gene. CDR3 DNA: TGCGCCAGCAGCCCAGGACAGGGGGGCGAGCCCCAGCATTTT. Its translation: CASSPGQGGEPQHF. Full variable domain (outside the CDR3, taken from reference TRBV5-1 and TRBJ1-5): KAGVTQTPRYLIKTRGQQVTLSCSPISGHRSVSWYQQTPGQGLQFLFEYFSETQRNKGNFPGRFSGRQFSNSRSEMNVSTLELGDSALYLCASSPGQGGEPQHFGDGTRLSIL.

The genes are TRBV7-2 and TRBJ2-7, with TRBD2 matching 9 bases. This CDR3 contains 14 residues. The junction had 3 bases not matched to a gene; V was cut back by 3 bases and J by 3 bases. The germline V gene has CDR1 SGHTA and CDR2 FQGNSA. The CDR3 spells CASSFSGGLYEQYV. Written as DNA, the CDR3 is TGTGCCAGCAGCTTCAGCGGGGGGCTCTACGAGCAGTACGTC.

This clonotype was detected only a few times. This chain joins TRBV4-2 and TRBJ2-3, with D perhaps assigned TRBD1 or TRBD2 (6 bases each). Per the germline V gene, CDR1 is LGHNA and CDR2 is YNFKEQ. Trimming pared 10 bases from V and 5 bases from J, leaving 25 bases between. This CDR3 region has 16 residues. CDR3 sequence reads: CATSDPTGAWGDTQYF. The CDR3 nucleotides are TGTGCCACCTCAGACCCGACGGGGGCCTGGGGAGATACGCAGTATTTT.

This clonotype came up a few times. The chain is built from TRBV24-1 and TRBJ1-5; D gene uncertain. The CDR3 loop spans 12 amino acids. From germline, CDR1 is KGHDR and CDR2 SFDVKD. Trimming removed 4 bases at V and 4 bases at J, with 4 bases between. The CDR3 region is CATSERNQPQHF. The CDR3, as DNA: TGTGCCACCAGTGAGAGGAATCAGCCCCAGCATTTT.

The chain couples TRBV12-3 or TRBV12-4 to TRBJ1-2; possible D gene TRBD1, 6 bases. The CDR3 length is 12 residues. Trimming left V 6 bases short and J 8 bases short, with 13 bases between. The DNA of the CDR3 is TGTGCCAGCAGCCCACAGGGAACGGGCTACACCTTC. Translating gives CASSPQGTGYTF.

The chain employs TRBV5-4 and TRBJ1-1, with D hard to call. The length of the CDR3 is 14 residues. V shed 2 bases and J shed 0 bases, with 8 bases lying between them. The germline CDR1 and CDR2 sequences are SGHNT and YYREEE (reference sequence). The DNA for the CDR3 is TGTGCCAGCAGCTTTGGCCCGATGAACACTGAAGCTTTCTTT. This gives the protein CASSFGPMNTEAFF.

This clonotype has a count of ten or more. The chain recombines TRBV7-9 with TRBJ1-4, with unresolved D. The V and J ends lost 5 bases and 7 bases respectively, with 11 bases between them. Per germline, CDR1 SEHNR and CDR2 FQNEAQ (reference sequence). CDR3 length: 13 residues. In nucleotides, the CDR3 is TGTGCCAGCAGCCGACCCATTGGTGAAAAACTGTTTTTT. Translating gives CASSRPIGEKLFF.

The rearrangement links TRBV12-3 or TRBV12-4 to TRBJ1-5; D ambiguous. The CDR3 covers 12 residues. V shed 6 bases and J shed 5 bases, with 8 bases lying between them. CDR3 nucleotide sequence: TGTGCCAGCAGCCTTGATTATCAGCCCCAGCATTTT. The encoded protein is CASSLDYQPQHF.

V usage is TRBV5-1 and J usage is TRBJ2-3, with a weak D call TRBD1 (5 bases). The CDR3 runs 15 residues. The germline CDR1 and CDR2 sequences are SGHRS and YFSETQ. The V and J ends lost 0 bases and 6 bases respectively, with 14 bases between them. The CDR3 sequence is CASSLEGQGQDTQYF. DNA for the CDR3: TGCGCCAGCAGCTTGGAAGGGCAGGGTCAGGATACGCAGTATTTT.